This section outlines one TCR beta chain sequence together with its context. The sample originates from a study of blood T cell repertoires in COVID-19. The CDR3 loop spans 15 amino acids. The germline V gene encodes CDR1 SEHNR and CDR2 FQNEAQ (reference sequence). V was pared by 1 base and J by 7 bases, with 13 bases between. The assay was immunoSEQ multiplex PCR, and TCRdb's table has in-frame clones only and misses some. The sample carries roughly 350,000 clones, more than 85% recorded once. Residents of about two dozen US areas, aged 18 to 89 years, made up the participants. The source of this sequence is a woman younger than 45 who had recovered from COVID-19. Sequencing was done on a sample of PBMCs or T cells enriched from blood (not recorded which). This chain links TRBV7-9 with TRBJ1-4, with D unresolved. Written as DNA, the CDR3 is TGTGCCAGCAGCTTAGTTACTGGGAGCGGTGAAAAACTGTTTTTT. Encoded protein: CASSLVTGSGEKLFF.